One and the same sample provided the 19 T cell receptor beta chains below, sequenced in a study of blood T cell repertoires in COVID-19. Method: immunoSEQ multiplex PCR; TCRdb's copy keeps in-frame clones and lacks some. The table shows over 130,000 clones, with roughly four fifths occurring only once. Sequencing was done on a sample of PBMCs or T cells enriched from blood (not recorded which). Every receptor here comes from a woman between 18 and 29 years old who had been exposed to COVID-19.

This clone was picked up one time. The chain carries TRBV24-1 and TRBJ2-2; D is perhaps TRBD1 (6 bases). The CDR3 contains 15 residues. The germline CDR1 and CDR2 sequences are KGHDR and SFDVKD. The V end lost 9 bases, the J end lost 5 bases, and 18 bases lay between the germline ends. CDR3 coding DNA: TGTGCCACCCAATGGGGGCAGCGGAGGACCGGGGAGCTGTTTTTT. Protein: CATQWGQRRTGELFF.

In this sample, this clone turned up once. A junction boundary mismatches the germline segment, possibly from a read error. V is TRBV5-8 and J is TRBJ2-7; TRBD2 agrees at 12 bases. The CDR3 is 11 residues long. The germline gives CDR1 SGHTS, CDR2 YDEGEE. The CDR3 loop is CASSRLAGVSF. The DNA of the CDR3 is TGTGCCAGCAGCCGACTAGCGGGAGTGAGCTTC.

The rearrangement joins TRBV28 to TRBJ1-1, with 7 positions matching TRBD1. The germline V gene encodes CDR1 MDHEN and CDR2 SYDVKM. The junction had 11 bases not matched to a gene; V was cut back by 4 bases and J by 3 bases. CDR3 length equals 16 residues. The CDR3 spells CASSSLAQGEDTEAFF. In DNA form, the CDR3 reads TGTGCCAGCAGTTCGCTCGCTCAGGGGGAGGACACTGAAGCTTTCTTT.

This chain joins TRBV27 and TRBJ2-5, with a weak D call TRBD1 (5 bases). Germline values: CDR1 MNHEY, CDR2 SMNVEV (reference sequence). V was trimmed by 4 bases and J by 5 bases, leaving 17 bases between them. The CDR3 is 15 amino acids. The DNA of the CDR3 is TGTGCCAGCAGTTCAGGGCCATTAAAGAGGGAGACCCAGTACTTC. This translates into CASSSGPLKRETQYF.

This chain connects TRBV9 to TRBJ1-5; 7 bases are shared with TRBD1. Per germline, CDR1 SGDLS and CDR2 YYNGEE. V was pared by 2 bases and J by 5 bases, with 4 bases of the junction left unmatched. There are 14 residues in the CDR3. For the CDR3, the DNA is TGTGCCAGCAGCGTGACAGGGTCTCATCAGCCCCAGCATTTT. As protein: CASSVTGSHQPQHF.

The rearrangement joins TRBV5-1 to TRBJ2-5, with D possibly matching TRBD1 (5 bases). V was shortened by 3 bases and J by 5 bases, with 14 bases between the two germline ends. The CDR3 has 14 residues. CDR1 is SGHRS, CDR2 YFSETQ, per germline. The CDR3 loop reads CASSSGALWETQYF. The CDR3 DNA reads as TGCGCCAGCAGCTCTGGGGCCTTATGGGAGACCCAGTACTTC.

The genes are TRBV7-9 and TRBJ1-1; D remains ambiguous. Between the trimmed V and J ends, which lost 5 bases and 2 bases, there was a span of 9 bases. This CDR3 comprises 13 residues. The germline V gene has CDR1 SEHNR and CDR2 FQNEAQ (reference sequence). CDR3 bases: TGTGCCAGCAGCCCACTTATCAACACTGAAGCTTTCTTT. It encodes CASSPLINTEAFF.

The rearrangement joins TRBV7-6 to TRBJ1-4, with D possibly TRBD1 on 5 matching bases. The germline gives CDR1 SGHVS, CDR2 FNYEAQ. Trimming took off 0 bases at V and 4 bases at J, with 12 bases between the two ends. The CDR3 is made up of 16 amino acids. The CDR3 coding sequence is TGTGCCAGCAGCTTAGCTGAGACAGCTTTTAATGAAAAACTGTTTTTT. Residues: CASSLAETAFNEKLFF.

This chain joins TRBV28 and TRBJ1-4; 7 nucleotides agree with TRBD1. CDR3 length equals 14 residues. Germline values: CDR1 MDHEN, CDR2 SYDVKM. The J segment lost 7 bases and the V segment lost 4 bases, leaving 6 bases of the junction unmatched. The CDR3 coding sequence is TGTGCCAGCAGTTCCACAGGGGTGAGTGAAAAACTGTTTTTT. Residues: CASSSTGVSEKLFF.

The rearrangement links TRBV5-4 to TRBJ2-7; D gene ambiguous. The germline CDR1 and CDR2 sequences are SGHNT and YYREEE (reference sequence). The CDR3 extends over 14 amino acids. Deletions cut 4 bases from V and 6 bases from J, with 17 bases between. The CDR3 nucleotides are TGTGCCAGCAGCCCTTTGCGTCCCGAGAGCGAGCAGTACTTC. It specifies CASSPLRPESEQYF.

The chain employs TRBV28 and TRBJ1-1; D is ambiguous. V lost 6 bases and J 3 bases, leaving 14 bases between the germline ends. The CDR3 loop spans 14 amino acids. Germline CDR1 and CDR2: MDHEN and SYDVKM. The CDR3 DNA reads TGTGCCAGCAGCCCGGCGGGGTCCTACACTGAAGCTTTCTTT. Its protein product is CASSPAGSYTEAFF.

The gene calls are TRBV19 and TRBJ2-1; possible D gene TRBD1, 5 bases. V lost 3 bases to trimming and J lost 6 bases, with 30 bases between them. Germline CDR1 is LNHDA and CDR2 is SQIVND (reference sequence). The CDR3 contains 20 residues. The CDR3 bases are TGTGCCAGTAGTATCATTGATTATGGGGTTGTCACAAGGGGTGGCAATGAGCAGTTCTTC. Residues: CASSIIDYGVVTRGGNEQFF. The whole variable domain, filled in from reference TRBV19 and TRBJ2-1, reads DGGITQSPKYLFRKEGQNVTLSCEQNLNHDAMYWYRQDPGQGLRLIYYSQIVNDFQKGDIAEGYSVSREKKESFPLTVTSAQKNPTAFYLCASSIIDYGVVTRGGNEQFFGPGTRLTVL.

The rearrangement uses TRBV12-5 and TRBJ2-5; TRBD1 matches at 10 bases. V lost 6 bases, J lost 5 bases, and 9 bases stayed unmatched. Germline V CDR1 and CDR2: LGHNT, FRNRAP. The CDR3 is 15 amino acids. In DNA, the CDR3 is TGTGCTAGTGGCATGGGACAGGGGAGATTTGAGACCCAGTACTTC. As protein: CASGMGQGRFETQYF.

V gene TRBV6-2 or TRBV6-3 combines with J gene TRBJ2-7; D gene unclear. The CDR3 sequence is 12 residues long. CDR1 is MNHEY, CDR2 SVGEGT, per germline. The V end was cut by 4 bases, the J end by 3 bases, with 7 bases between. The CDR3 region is CASSSSFYEQYF. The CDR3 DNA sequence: TGTGCCAGCAGTTCCTCCTTCTACGAGCAGTACTTC.

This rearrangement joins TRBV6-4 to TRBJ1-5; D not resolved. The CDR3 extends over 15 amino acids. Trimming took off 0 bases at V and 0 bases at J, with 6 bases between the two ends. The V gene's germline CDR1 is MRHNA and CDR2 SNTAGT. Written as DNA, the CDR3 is TGTGCCAGCAGTGACTCGCGCTATAGCAATCAGCCCCAGCATTTT. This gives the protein CASSDSRYSNQPQHF.

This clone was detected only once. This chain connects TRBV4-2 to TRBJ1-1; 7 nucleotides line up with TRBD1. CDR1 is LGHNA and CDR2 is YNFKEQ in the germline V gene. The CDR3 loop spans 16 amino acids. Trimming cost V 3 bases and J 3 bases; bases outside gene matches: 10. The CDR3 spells CASSQPGGWGDTEAFF. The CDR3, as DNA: TGTGCCAGCAGCCAGCCAGGGGGTTGGGGCGACACTGAAGCTTTCTTT.

DNA of the CDR3: TGTGCCAGCAGCTTGAGGGGTTACGAGCAGTACTTC. It specifies CASSLRGYEQYF. The gene calls are TRBV5-5 and TRBJ2-7; TRBD1 might be the D (5 bases). Looked up from germline, CDR1 is SGHKS and CDR2 is YYEKEE (reference sequence). V was trimmed by 1 base and J by 4 bases, leaving 6 bases between them. This CDR3 comprises 12 residues.

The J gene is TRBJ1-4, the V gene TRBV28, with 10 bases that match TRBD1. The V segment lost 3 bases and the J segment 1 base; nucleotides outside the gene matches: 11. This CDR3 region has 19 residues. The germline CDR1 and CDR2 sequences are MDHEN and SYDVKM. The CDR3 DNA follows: TGTGCCAGCAGTTTTCCAGCGACAGGGGGCGAAGAAACTAATGAAAAACTGTTTTTT. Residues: CASSFPATGGEETNEKLFF.

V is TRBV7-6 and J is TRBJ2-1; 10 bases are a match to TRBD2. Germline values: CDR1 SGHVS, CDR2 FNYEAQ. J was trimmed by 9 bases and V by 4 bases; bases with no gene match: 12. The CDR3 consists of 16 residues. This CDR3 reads CASSSTASGRAPEQFF. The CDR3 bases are TGTGCCAGCAGCTCCACGGCCAGCGGGAGGGCTCCTGAGCAGTTCTTC.